These 14 T cell receptor beta chains were all obtained from the same sample, sequenced in a study of T cell changes during pregnancy in multiple sclerosis. The method was immunoSEQ multiplex PCR; TCRdb's version includes in-frame clones alone and lacks a portion of them. Of tens of thousands of clones in the sample, around nine tenths are singletons; the top ten hold around 13%. The sequencing used CD8+ T cells from peripheral blood mononuclear cells, collected in the first trimester of pregnancy. The source is a female donor in good health, enrolled as a control in a pregnancy study.

The chain joins TRBV11-1 to TRBJ1-2; no firm D call. The CDR3 is 16 amino acids. V dropped 0 bases and J dropped 2 bases, with 13 bases sitting between them. Germline V gene lookup returns CDR1 SGHAT and CDR2 FQDESV (reference sequence). The CDR3 protein is CASSLAFGAANYGYTF. The CDR3 coding sequence is TGTGCCAGCAGCTTAGCGTTCGGAGCGGCGAACTATGGCTACACCTTC.

The V gene is TRBV7-9, the J gene TRBJ2-1; the D is unclear. In germline, CDR1 is SEHNR, CDR2 FQNEAQ (reference sequence). The CDR3 runs to 15 residues. V lost 0 bases and J lost 5, with 11 bases in between. This chain's CDR3 is CASSLAFISNNEQFF. The CDR3 nucleotides are TGTGCCAGCAGCTTAGCATTCATTTCCAACAATGAGCAGTTCTTC.

This clone was detected only once. The chain employs TRBV15 and TRBJ2-7; TRBD1 aligns across 7 bases. The CDR3 runs 14 residues. V was clipped by 4 bases and J by 5 bases; unmatched bases: 8. CDR1 is LNHNV and CDR2 is YYDKDF in the germline V gene (reference sequence). In nucleotides, the CDR3 is TGTGCCACCAGCAACGGACAGGTTTCCCACGAGCAGTACTTC. It is translated as CATSNGQVSHEQYF.

The genes are TRBV27 and TRBJ1-1; D is undetermined. Trimming removed 5 bases at V and 10 bases at J, with 17 bases between. The CDR3 spans 13 residues. The germline V gene encodes CDR1 MNHEY and CDR2 SMNVEV (reference sequence). The CDR3 nucleotides are TGTGCCAGCAGTCCCCCCCAGAGTCAGGTAGCTTTCTTT. It codes for CASSPPQSQVAFF.

The chain employs TRBV5-6 and TRBJ2-7; possible D gene TRBD1, 5 bases. Germline CDR1 SGHDT, CDR2 YYEEEE. V was pared by 1 base and J by 3 bases, with 14 bases between. The CDR3 runs 15 residues. The CDR3 sequence is CASSLWAQGSYEQYF. The CDR3 nucleotides read TGTGCCAGCAGCTTGTGGGCCCAGGGAAGCTACGAGCAGTACTTC.

The V and J genes are TRBV6-1 and TRBJ2-7, with 9 bases aligning to TRBD1. The germline V gene encodes CDR1 MNHNS and CDR2 SASEGT. The V segment lost 4 bases and the J segment 3 bases; nucleotides outside the gene matches: 7. The CDR3 is 15 amino acids. DNA of the CDR3: TGTGCCAGCAGTGCGGGACAGGGCATTCTCTACGAGCAGTACTTC. Protein product: CASSAGQGILYEQYF.

The chain recombines TRBV5-1 with TRBJ2-1; 8 nucleotides agree with TRBD1. CDR3 length: 15 residues. J was trimmed by 8 bases and V by 0 bases; bases with no gene match: 7. Per germline, CDR1 SGHRS and CDR2 YFSETQ. The CDR3 nucleotides read TGCGCCAGCAGCTTGGCTCAGGGGGCTGACGATGAGCAGTTCTTC. This sequence encodes CASSLAQGADDEQFF.

V and J are TRBV4-3 and TRBJ1-1, with 7 positions matching TRBD1. This CDR3 has 15 residues. J lost 1 base, V lost 4 bases, and 6 bases had no gene match. CDR1 and CDR2 from the germline V gene are LGHNA and YSLEER. CDR3 protein: CASSPSGTANTEAFF. The CDR3 coding sequence is TGCGCCAGCAGCCCCTCCGGGACAGCGAACACTGAAGCTTTCTTT.

The chain carries TRBV13 and TRBJ1-2, with a weak D call TRBD1 (5 bases). CDR3 size: 16 residues. The germline gives CDR1 PRHDT, CDR2 FYEKMQ (reference sequence). With 2 bases removed from V and 3 bases from J, the gap between germline ends came to 16 bases. The CDR3 region has the DNA TGTGCCAGCAGCTTATGGGATAGGGGTCAAGACTATGGCTACACCTTC. Protein: CASSLWDRGQDYGYTF.

The rearrangement joins TRBV19 to TRBJ1-4; TRBD1 is a possible D gene (5 bases). The CDR3 consists of 13 residues. The germline V gene encodes CDR1 LNHDA and CDR2 SQIVND (reference sequence). Trimming pared 3 bases from V and 6 bases from J, leaving 8 bases between. As DNA, the CDR3 is TGTGCCAGTAGTATCACGGGGGATGAAAAACTGTTTTTT. Translation gives CASSITGDEKLFF.

The table lists this clone with a count of one. The chain recombines TRBV19 with TRBJ2-1; D remains unclear. The germline V and J ends were trimmed by 10 bases and 0 bases, with 16 bases remaining between them. This CDR3 has 15 amino acids. CDR1 and CDR2 (germline): LNHDA, SQIVND (reference sequence). As DNA, the CDR3 is TGTGCCACTGCATCTTCTGGCGGCTCCTACAATGAGCAGTTCTTC. This gives the protein CATASSGGSYNEQFF.

This rearrangement joins TRBV4-1 to TRBJ2-7; 9 bases fit TRBD1. Per germline, CDR1 MGHRA and CDR2 YSYEKL. V gave up 3 bases and J gave up 4 bases; unmatched junction bases: 4. The CDR3 contains 14 residues. The CDR3, as DNA: TGCGCCAGCAGCCAGGGGACAGGGCAGTACGAGCAGTACTTC. Translated, it gives CASSQGTGQYEQYF.

The rearrangement uses TRBV7-9 and TRBJ1-1; D possibly corresponds to TRBD1 (6 bases). V lost 2 bases and J lost 6, with 13 bases in between. Germline V CDR1 and CDR2: SEHNR, FQNEAQ (reference sequence). This CDR3 contains 14 residues. CDR3 amino acids: CASSLTKQGPEAFF. CDR3 nucleotide sequence: TGTGCCAGCAGCTTAACTAAACAGGGCCCTGAAGCTTTCTTT.

This chain connects TRBV15 to TRBJ1-4; no firm D call. Germline CDR1 LNHNV, CDR2 YYDKDF (reference sequence). The CDR3 covers 16 residues. V dropped 1 base and J dropped 3 bases, with 12 bases sitting between them. CDR3: CATSRGLEGPNEKLFF. The CDR3 DNA follows: TGTGCCACCAGCAGAGGACTTGAGGGTCCTAATGAAAAACTGTTTTTT.